Following are 13 T cell receptor beta chains from one sample sequenced in a study of beta chain features in type 1 diabetes. Reverse transcription of all isolated RNA meant that expressed TCRB transcripts were sequenced. The assay was immunoSEQ multiplex PCR, and TCRdb's table has in-frame clones only and misses some. The data show approximately 300,000 clones, more than 9.5% seen once. Source material: naive CD4+ T cells from blood. These TCRs come from a young woman in good health.

The gene calls are TRBV6-5 and TRBJ1-3; 8 positions match TRBD1. The V segment lost 5 bases and the J segment 8 bases; nucleotides outside the gene matches: 8. The CDR3 runs to 14 residues. The germline CDR1 and CDR2 sequences are MNHEY and SVGAGI. The CDR3 DNA follows: TGTGCCAGCAGTCGGGACAGGTGGGCGGACACCATATATTTT. This translates into CASSRDRWADTIYF.

In its sample, this clone was seen a few times. The DNA of the CDR3 is TGTGCCAGTACCCAAATACTCAGACAGGCGGGCAATGAGCAGTTCTTC. This gives the protein CASTQILRQAGNEQFF. The chain carries TRBV19 and TRBJ2-1, with D tentatively TRBD1 (6 bases). Trimming removed 7 bases from V and 6 bases from J, with 22 bases in between. This CDR3 region has 16 residues. Looked up from germline, CDR1 is LNHDA and CDR2 is SQIVND (reference sequence).

The chain employs TRBV9 and TRBJ2-1; 7 bases fit TRBD2. The V gene end was trimmed by 3 bases and the J gene end by 8 bases; junction bases not matched to a gene: 11. CDR1 and CDR2 from the germline V gene are SGDLS and YYNGEE. This CDR3 has 15 residues. The CDR3 loop reads CASSGLGGSIDEQFF. The DNA for the CDR3 is TGTGCCAGCAGCGGTCTAGGCGGGAGCATCGATGAGCAGTTCTTC. The full variable domain, rest sourced from reference TRBV9 and TRBJ2-1, is DSGVTQTPKHLITATGQRVTLRCSPRSGDLSVYWYQQSLDQGLQFLIQYYNGEERAKGNILERFSAQQFPDLHSELNLSSLELGDSALYFCASSGLGGSIDEQFFGPGTRLTVL.

This clone was observed a few times. The chain employs TRBV10-3 and TRBJ1-1; D call uncertain. Trimming took 5 bases from V and 1 from J, leaving 5 bases between them. CDR1 is ENHRY, CDR2 SYGVKD, per germline. The CDR3 contains 12 residues. In nucleotides, the CDR3 is TGTGCCATCAGTTCGGGGAACACTGAAGCTTTCTTT. Residues: CAISSGNTEAFF.

The chain couples TRBV27 to TRBJ2-5; D ambiguous. Germline CDR1 reads MNHEY; CDR2 reads SMNVEV (reference sequence). The CDR3 totals 12 residues. The V end was cut by 5 bases, the J end by 0 bases, with 4 bases between. DNA of the CDR3: TGTGCCAGCAGTGACTACCAAGAGACCCAGTACTTC. This sequence encodes CASSDYQETQYF.

There are a few counts of this clone. The chain carries TRBV7-3 and TRBJ2-1, with TRBD1 identical over 7 bases. CDR1 and CDR2 (germline): SGHTA, FQGTGA. The trim removed 1 base at V and 5 bases at J, leaving 8 bases unmatched. This CDR3 has 16 amino acids. The CDR3 region has the DNA TGTGCCAGCAGCTTAAATGGCCCGACAGGGAACAATGAGCAGTTCTTC. Translating gives CASSLNGPTGNNEQFF.

The rearrangement uses TRBV6-6 and TRBJ2-6; the D gene is possibly TRBD2 (5 bases). CDR1 is MNHNY and CDR2 is SVGAGI in the germline V gene (reference sequence). The CDR3 runs to 15 residues. Trimming left V 6 bases short and J 4 bases short, with 13 bases between. The CDR3, as DNA: TGTGCCAGCAGCGGGCTGAGGGTAGGGGCCAACGTCCTGACTTTC. Protein: CASSGLRVGANVLTF.

J is TRBJ2-5 and V is TRBV5-4; no clear D. V shed 0 bases and J shed 7 bases, with 4 bases lying between them. CDR3 length equals 11 residues. CDR1 and CDR2 (germline): SGHNT, YYREEE (reference sequence). The CDR3 is CASSLAGTQYF. Here the CDR3 DNA reads TGTGCCAGCAGCTTGGCCGGGACCCAGTACTTC.

This clone was counted a few times. The chain carries TRBV11-2 and TRBJ2-7; 10 bases agree with TRBD1. This CDR3 spans 14 amino acids. The V gene's germline CDR1 is SGHAT and CDR2 FQNNGV. Trimming took 3 bases from V and 3 from J; bases not matched to a gene: 2. CDR3 amino acids: CASSFGTGDYEQYF. CDR3 bases: TGTGCCAGCAGCTTCGGGACAGGGGACTACGAGCAGTACTTC. The full variable domain, with the rest looked up from reference TRBV11-2 and TRBJ2-7, is EAGVAQSPRYKIIEKRQSVAFWCNPISGHATLYWYQQILGQGPKLLIQFQNNGVVDDSQLPKDRFSAERLKGVDSTLKIQPAKLEDSAVYLCASSFGTGDYEQYFGPGTRLTVT.

This clone was observed a few times. CDR3 sequence reads: CASWGQLNEQFF. In DNA form, the CDR3 reads TGTGCCAGCTGGGGACAACTCAATGAGCAGTTCTTC. The chain is built from TRBV5-8 and TRBJ2-1, with TRBD1 as a possible D gene (6 bases). CDR3 length equals 12 residues. In germline, CDR1 is SGHTS, CDR2 YDEGEE. The V end lost 7 bases, the J end lost 6 bases, and 11 bases lay between the germline ends. Full variable domain (rest looked up from reference TRBV5-8 and TRBJ2-1): EAGVTQSPTHLIKTRGQQATLRCSPISGHTSVYWYQQALGLGLQFLLWYDEGEERNRGNFPPRFSGRQFPNYSSELNVNALELEDSALYLCASWGQLNEQFFGPGTRLTVL.

This clone appeared a few times. Here the CDR3 reads CASSLAEITDTQYF. In nucleotides, the CDR3 is TGTGCCAGTAGTCTAGCGGAGATCACAGATACGCAGTATTTT. V and J are TRBV19 and TRBJ2-3, with TRBD2 identical over 7 bases. Germline V gene lookup returns CDR1 LNHDA and CDR2 SQIVND (reference sequence). With 5 bases clipped from V and 2 bases from J, the junction kept 4 bases outside the gene matches. The CDR3 is 14 amino acids.

This clone was detected only a few times. The genes are TRBV7-9 and TRBJ2-1; TRBD1 might be the D (6 bases). Per the germline V gene, CDR1 is SEHNR and CDR2 is FQNEAQ (reference sequence). The V end lost 1 base, the J end lost 4 bases, and 11 bases lay between the germline ends. The CDR3 covers 15 residues. This chain's CDR3 is CASSLGPTGYNEQFF. In DNA form, the CDR3 reads TGTGCCAGCAGCTTAGGACCCACAGGGTACAATGAGCAGTTCTTC.

The V and J genes are TRBV19 and TRBJ2-1, with TRBD2 matching 11 bases. The length of the CDR3 is 15 residues. Trimming took 3 bases from V and 6 from J; bases not matched to a gene: 4. From germline, CDR1 is LNHDA and CDR2 SQIVND (reference sequence). DNA for the CDR3: TGTGCCAGTAGTATGAGGACTAGCGGGTTCAATGAGCAGTTCTTC. Translated: CASSMRTSGFNEQFF.